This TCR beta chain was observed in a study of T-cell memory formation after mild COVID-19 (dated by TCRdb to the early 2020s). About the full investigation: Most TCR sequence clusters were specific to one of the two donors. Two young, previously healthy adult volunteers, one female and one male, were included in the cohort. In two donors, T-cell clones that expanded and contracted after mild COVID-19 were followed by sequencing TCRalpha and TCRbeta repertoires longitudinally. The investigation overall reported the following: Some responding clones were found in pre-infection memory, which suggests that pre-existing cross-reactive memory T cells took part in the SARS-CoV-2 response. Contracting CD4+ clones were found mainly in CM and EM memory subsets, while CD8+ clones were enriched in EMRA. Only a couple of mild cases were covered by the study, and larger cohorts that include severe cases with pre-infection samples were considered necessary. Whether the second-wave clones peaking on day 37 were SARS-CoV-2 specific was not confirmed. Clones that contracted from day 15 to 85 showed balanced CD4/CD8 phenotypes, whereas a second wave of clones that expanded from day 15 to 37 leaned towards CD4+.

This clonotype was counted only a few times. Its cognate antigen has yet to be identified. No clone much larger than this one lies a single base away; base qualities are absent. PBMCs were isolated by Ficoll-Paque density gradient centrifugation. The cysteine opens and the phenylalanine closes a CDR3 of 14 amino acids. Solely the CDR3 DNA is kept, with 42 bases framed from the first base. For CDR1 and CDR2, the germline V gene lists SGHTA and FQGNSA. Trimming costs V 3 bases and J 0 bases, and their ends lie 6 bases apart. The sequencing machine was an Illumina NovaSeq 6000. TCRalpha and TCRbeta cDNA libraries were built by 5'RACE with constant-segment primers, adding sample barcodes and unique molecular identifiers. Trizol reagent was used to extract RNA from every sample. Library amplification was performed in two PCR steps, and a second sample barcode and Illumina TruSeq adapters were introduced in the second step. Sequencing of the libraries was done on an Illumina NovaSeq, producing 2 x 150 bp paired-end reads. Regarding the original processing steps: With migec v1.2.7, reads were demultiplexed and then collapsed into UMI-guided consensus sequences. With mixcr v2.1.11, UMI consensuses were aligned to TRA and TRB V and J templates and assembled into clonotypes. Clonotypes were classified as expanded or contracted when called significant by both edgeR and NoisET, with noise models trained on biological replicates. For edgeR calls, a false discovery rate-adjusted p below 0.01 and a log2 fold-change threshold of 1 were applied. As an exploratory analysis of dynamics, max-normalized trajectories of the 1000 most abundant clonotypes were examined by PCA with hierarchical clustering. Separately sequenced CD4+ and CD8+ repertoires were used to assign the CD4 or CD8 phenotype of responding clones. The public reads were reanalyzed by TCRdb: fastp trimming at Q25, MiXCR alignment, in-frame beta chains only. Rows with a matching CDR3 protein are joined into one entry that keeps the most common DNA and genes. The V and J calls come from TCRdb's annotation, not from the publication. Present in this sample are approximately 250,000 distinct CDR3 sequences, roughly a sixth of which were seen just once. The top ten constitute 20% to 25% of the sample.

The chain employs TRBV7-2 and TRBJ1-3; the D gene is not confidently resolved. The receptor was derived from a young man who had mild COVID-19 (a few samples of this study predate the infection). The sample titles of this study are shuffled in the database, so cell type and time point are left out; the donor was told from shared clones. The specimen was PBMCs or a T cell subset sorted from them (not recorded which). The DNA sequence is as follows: TGTGCCAGCAGCTTTCATAGCTCTGGAAACACCATATATTTT. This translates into CASSFHSSGNTIYF.